This TCR beta chain was documented in a study of CD8 T cells in Susac syndrome. The recently defined diagnostic criteria for definite or probable disease were met by the Susac syndrome patients. General study findings and limits: Clonal expansion did not appear in Susac syndrome CD4+ T cell repertoires. The study conceded that relatively few individuals underwent its TCR sequencing and HLA analysis.

It was with random hexamers that about 0.45 to 1 ug RNA was reverse transcribed. Amplification of TCR beta CDR3 by immunoSEQ multiplex PCR spanned 54 Vbeta and 13 Jbeta. TCRdb passed the immunoSEQ multiplex PCR reads through MiXCR, listing each CDR3 protein once. The sample has roughly 190,000 distinct CDR3 sequences; roughly 90% are singletons. Concerning this clonotype itself: Its antigen is undetermined.

Source material: CD4+ T cells from PBMCs. The receptor was isolated from a human donor with Susac syndrome.

The CDR3 bases are TGCGCCAGCAGCCAAGACTCTGCCCGCTACGAGCAGTACTTC. Residues: CASSQDSARYEQYF. The chain combines TRBV4-1 with TRBJ2-7; D is ambiguous. V lost 0 bases and J 3 bases, leaving 9 bases between the germline ends. The CDR3 totals 14 residues. CDR1 is MGHRA, CDR2 YSYEKL, per germline.